What follows are 30 T cell receptor beta chains derived from one specimen sequenced in a study of memory CD4+ T cells and cytomegalovirus serostatus. Single viable CD3+CD4+CD8-CD45RO+ cells were sorted as the memory CD4+ T cells. The assay was immunoSEQ multiplex PCR, and TCRdb's table has in-frame clones only and misses some. This sample has 35,000 to 45,000 clones, with roughly 77% found just once. The sequencing sample was made of memory CD4+ T cells from blood. These receptors came from an adult in good health and CMV-seronegative.

The chain is built from TRBV18 and TRBJ2-1; D gene uncertain. The CDR3 is made up of 13 amino acids. CDR1 and CDR2 (germline): KGHSH, LQKENI. Trimming took 3 bases from V and 8 from J, leaving 11 bases between them. The CDR3 loop reads CASSPRSSDEQFF. CDR3 in DNA: TGTGCCAGCTCACCCCGTTCGTCGGATGAGCAGTTCTTC.

The V call is TRBV29-1, the J call TRBJ1-2; D is uncertain. The ends were cut back, 4 bases at V and 2 bases at J, with 8 bases in the middle. This CDR3 has 12 residues. In germline, CDR1 is SQVTM, CDR2 ANQGSEA. The CDR3 protein is CSVGEVNYGYTF. As DNA, the CDR3 is TGCAGCGTTGGAGAGGTCAACTATGGCTACACCTTC.

The chain has TRBV18 and TRBJ1-2; TRBD1 matches at 7 bases. CDR1 is KGHSH and CDR2 is LQKENI in the germline V gene. The V gene end was trimmed by 4 bases and the J gene end by 6 bases; junction bases not matched to a gene: 5. CDR3 size: 13 residues. CDR3 sequence reads: CASSRRQGDGYTF. The DNA for the CDR3 is TGTGCCAGCTCACGGAGACAGGGAGATGGCTACACCTTC.

The table lists this clone with a count of one. The chain carries TRBV7-9 and TRBJ2-5, with no clear D. Trimming stripped 4 bases from V and 2 bases from J, with 8 bases between. This CDR3 comprises 13 residues. Per the germline V gene, CDR1 is SEHNR and CDR2 is FQNEAQ (reference sequence). The CDR3 DNA is TGTGCCAGCAGCTCCTACATGCAAGAGACCCAGTACTTC. It yields the protein CASSSYMQETQYF. Full variable domain (remainder filled in from reference TRBV7-9 and TRBJ2-5): DTGVSQNPRHKITKRGQNVTFRCDPISEHNRLYWYRQTLGQGPEFLTYFQNEAQLEKSRLLSDRFSAERPKGSFSTLEIQRTEQGDSAMYLCASSSYMQETQYFGPGTRLLVL.

The CDR3 here is CAWSGSESRRNGYTF. The CDR3 DNA reads as TGTGCCTGGAGTGGGTCCGAGAGCCGTCGTAATGGCTACACCTTC. The V call is TRBV30, the J call TRBJ1-2; D unresolved. Per the germline V gene, CDR1 is GTSNPN and CDR2 is SVGIG (reference sequence). V lost 1 base to trimming and J lost 6 bases, with 18 bases between them. This CDR3 comprises 15 residues. Supplemented by reference TRBV30 and TRBJ1-2, the full variable domain reads SQTIHQWPATLVQPVGSPLSLECTVEGTSNPNLYWYRQAAGRGLQLLFYSVGIGQISSEVPQNLSASRPQDRQFILSSKKLLLSDSGFYLCAWSGSESRRNGYTFGSGTRLTVV.

V gene TRBV19 combines with J gene TRBJ2-3; D tentatively fits TRBD1 or TRBD2 (5 bases each). The CDR3 runs to 14 residues. V was pared by 7 bases and J by 2 bases, with 13 bases between. The germline CDR1 and CDR2 sequences are LNHDA and SQIVND (reference sequence). The CDR3 sequence is CASKLGDPTDTQYF. In DNA form, the CDR3 reads TGTGCCAGTAAATTAGGGGACCCCACAGATACGCAGTATTTT.

The rearrangement links TRBV7-3 to TRBJ2-2; D not certain. V gave up 2 bases and J gave up 0 bases, with 7 bases separating them. This CDR3 is 15 amino acids long. The germline V gene has CDR1 SGHTA and CDR2 FQGTGA. The CDR3 here is CASSLSSSNTGELFF. The DNA for the CDR3 is TGTGCCAGCAGCTTATCCAGTTCGAACACCGGGGAGCTGTTTTTT.

The chain couples TRBV5-4 to TRBJ2-2; tentatively, D is TRBD1 (7 bases). The V end was cut by 0 bases, the J end by 2 bases, with 14 bases between. Germline CDR1 SGHNT, CDR2 YYREEE (reference sequence). CDR3 size: 17 residues. The CDR3 DNA reads TGTGCCAGCAGCTTGGGAGGAGGGGGCCTTAACACCGGGGAGCTGTTTTTT. Amino acid sequence: CASSLGGGGLNTGELFF.

This chain joins TRBV7-6 and TRBJ1-4; 9 nucleotides agree with TRBD1. The germline V gene has CDR1 SGHVS and CDR2 FNYEAQ. V gave up 1 base and J gave up 10 bases; unmatched junction bases: 4. CDR3 length: 14 amino acids. The CDR3 region has the DNA TGTGCCAGCAGCTTAGAGATGGACAGGGGAAAACTGTTTTTT. Protein: CASSLEMDRGKLFF.

The V and J genes are TRBV5-4 and TRBJ2-7; no firm D call. Trimming cost V 9 bases and J 3 bases, with 16 bases left between them. Germline CDR1 SGHNT, CDR2 YYREEE (reference sequence). The CDR3 has 13 residues. CDR3 sequence (DNA): TGTGCCAATAGATGGGTCAGCCTCTACGAGCAGTACTTC. Protein: CANRWVSLYEQYF.

V is TRBV5-1 and J is TRBJ1-3; D is perhaps TRBD1 (6 bases). This CDR3 is 16 amino acids long. Trimming pared 0 bases from V and 4 bases from J, leaving 14 bases between. Germline-derived CDR1 and CDR2 are SGHRS and YFSETQ. In DNA form, the CDR3 reads TGCGCCAGCAGCTTGGTTGTAGGGGGAGCCGGAAACACCATATATTTT. Encoded protein: CASSLVVGGAGNTIYF.

The chain combines TRBV25-1 with TRBJ2-2; D not resolved. Germline lookup yields CDR1 MGHDK and CDR2 SYGVNS. Trimming left V 7 bases short and J 8 bases short, with 20 bases between. The CDR3 loop spans 15 amino acids. CDR3 residues: CASTSRDPSTGELFF. CDR3 nucleotides: TGTGCCAGCACAAGCCGTGACCCGAGCACTGGGGAGCTGTTTTTT.

The CDR3 is CASSAIANYGYTF. Here the CDR3 DNA reads TGTGCCAGCAGTGCCATAGCTAACTATGGCTACACCTTC. V usage is TRBV2 and J usage is TRBJ1-2; D remains unclear. Between the trimmed V and J ends, which lost 4 bases and 0 bases, there was a span of 6 bases. Germline V gives CDR1 SNHLY, CDR2 FYNNEI. The CDR3 covers 13 residues.

This chain joins TRBV5-1 and TRBJ1-1; D unclear. CDR3 length: 14 amino acids. The germline CDR1 and CDR2 sequences are SGHRS and YFSETQ. Trimming took 0 bases from V and 1 from J, leaving 7 bases between them. The CDR3 region is CASSLESRNTEAFF. CDR3 sequence (DNA): TGCGCCAGCAGCTTGGAGAGCCGGAACACTGAAGCTTTCTTT.

By sample fraction, this clone is medium-sized (0.01 to 0.1%). The chain carries TRBV7-6 and TRBJ2-1; 8 bases align to TRBD1. Germline V gene data show CDR1 as SGHVS and CDR2 as FNYEAQ. Trimming cost V 4 bases and J 2 bases; bases outside gene matches: 7. This CDR3 contains 16 residues. For the CDR3, the DNA is TGTGCCAGCAGCTCCTGGACAGGGAGTACCTACAATGAGCAGTTCTTC. It codes for CASSSWTGSTYNEQFF.

This sequence joins TRBV27 and TRBJ1-6; 8 nucleotides align to TRBD1. V shed 4 bases and J 3 bases; nucleotides not matched to a gene: 5. CDR1 MNHEY and CDR2 SMNVEV come from the germline V gene (reference sequence). The CDR3 is made up of 16 amino acids. CDR3 sequence (DNA): TGTGCCAGCAGTTACCGGGACAGGTTCTATAATTCACCCCTCCACTTT. This translates into CASSYRDRFYNSPLHF.

V gene TRBV7-9 combines with J gene TRBJ2-3; weak D call: TRBD2 (6 bases). V lost 0 bases, J lost 4 bases, and 11 bases lay in between. The CDR3 sequence is 15 residues long. Germline values: CDR1 SEHNR, CDR2 FQNEAQ (reference sequence). CDR3 DNA: TGTGCCAGCAGCTTAGCCGGGGGTATTGCAGATACGCAGTATTTT. Translated: CASSLAGGIADTQYF.

This clone has just one count. Other DNA sequences of this sample code for an identical CDR3. The chain links TRBV9 to TRBJ2-1, with D maybe TRBD2 (5 bases). The V and J ends lost 0 bases and 3 bases respectively, with 10 bases between them. Germline V gene data show CDR1 as SGDLS and CDR2 as YYNGEE. The CDR3 loop spans 15 amino acids. CDR3 loop: CASSVGGISYNEQFF. CDR3 nucleotides: TGTGCCAGCAGCGTAGGAGGGATAAGCTACAATGAGCAGTTCTTC.

The chain employs TRBV18 and TRBJ2-7; perhaps TRBD2 as D (5 bases). The germline V gene encodes CDR1 KGHSH and CDR2 LQKENI. The ends were cut back, 0 bases at V and 3 bases at J, with 15 bases in the middle. The CDR3 contains 16 residues. The CDR3 nucleotides are TGTGCCAGCTCACCACCTGGAGGTAGAGGGAGCTACGAGCAGTACTTC. The encoded protein is CASSPPGGRGSYEQYF.

The chain joins TRBV11-2 to TRBJ2-2; D uncertain. V shed 8 bases and J shed 6 bases, with 19 bases lying between them. The CDR3 consists of 15 residues. CDR1 and CDR2 (germline): SGHAT, FQNNGV. CDR3 sequence: CASGDSYSNPGELFF. The CDR3 DNA is TGTGCCAGCGGAGACTCCTATAGCAACCCCGGGGAGCTGTTTTTT.

In nucleotides, the CDR3 is TGCGCCAGCAGCTCACTCCCACAGGGAACCTCTGGGGCCAACGTCCTGACTTTC. This encodes CASSSLPQGTSGANVLTF. The gene calls are TRBV5-1 and TRBJ2-6; maybe TRBD1 (6 bases). Germline V gives CDR1 SGHRS, CDR2 YFSETQ. V lost 3 bases to trimming and J lost 0 bases, with 16 bases between them. The CDR3 spans 18 residues.

This clone has only a few counts. The V and J genes are TRBV6-1 and TRBJ1-4; D not certain. V lost 3 bases to trimming and J lost 3 bases, with 5 bases between them. Germline CDR1 MNHNS, CDR2 SASEGT. The CDR3 extends over 13 amino acids. The CDR3 coding sequence is TGTGCCAGCAGTGAGAGACCTAATGAAAAACTGTTTTTT. Amino acids: CASSERPNEKLFF.

This clone is a singleton in its sample. The chain is built from TRBV11-2 and TRBJ2-3; 11 bases are shared with TRBD2. Trimming cost V 2 bases and J 5 bases; bases outside gene matches: 6. Germline assignment: CDR1 SGHAT and CDR2 FQNNGV. The CDR3 extends over 16 amino acids. The CDR3 DNA sequence: TGTGCCAGCAGCTTATATCTAGCGGGGGGCAGAGATACGCAGTATTTT. Its translation is CASSLYLAGGRDTQYF.

As concerns this clone: Germline and junction disagree at one end, which may indicate a read error. The chain couples TRBV5-4 to TRBJ1-1; a weak D match, TRBD1 (6 bases). The CDR3 consists of 15 residues. Germline V gene lookup returns CDR1 SGHNT and CDR2 YYREEE (reference sequence). The DNA of the CDR3 is TGTGCCAGCAGCTTGGGGGGGGCGTTATACACTGATGCTTTCTTT. Translation: CASSLGGALYTDAFF.

The V call is TRBV7-2, the J call TRBJ2-3; tentatively, D is TRBD2 (5 bases). The CDR3 covers 15 residues. Trimming shortened V by 1 base and J by 8 bases, and 16 bases separated the two germline ends. Germline lookup yields CDR1 SGHTA and CDR2 FQGNSA. This CDR3 is CASSLGRRGAGTQYF. The CDR3 DNA is TGTGCCAGCAGCTTAGGGCGGCGAGGCGCGGGTACGCAGTATTTT. The full variable domain, its missing parts supplied by reference TRBV7-2 and TRBJ2-3, is GAGVSQSPSNKVTEKGKDVELRCDPISGHTALYWYRQSLGQGLEFLIYFQGNSAPDKSGLPSDRFSAERTGGSVSTLTIQRTQQEDSAVYLCASSLGRRGAGTQYFGPGTRLTVL.

The chain combines TRBV2 with TRBJ1-6; D ambiguous. The V end lost 4 bases, the J end lost 7 bases, and 11 bases lay between the germline ends. Germline CDR1 reads SNHLY; CDR2 reads FYNNEI. This CDR3 has 14 amino acids. CDR3 sequence reads: CASSAGVPNSPLHF. CDR3 nucleotides: TGTGCCAGCAGTGCCGGCGTCCCAAATTCACCCCTCCACTTT. The full variable domain, rest sourced from reference TRBV2 and TRBJ1-6, is EPEVTQTPSHQVTQMGQEVILRCVPISNHLYFYWYRQILGQKVEFLVSFYNNEISEKSEIFDDQFSVERPDGSNFTLKIRSTKLEDSAMYFCASSAGVPNSPLHFGNGTRLTVT.

This clone was seen a few times. The chain employs TRBV12-5 and TRBJ2-5, with D maybe TRBD1 (6 bases). Germline V gene data show CDR1 as LGHNT and CDR2 as FRNRAP. V lost 0 bases and J 4 bases, leaving 15 bases between the germline ends. The CDR3 consists of 16 residues. The CDR3 spells CASGLVLRGRRETQYF. The CDR3 nucleotides read TGTGCTAGTGGTTTGGTACTCAGGGGCAGAAGAGAGACCCAGTACTTC.

The chain is built from TRBV30 and TRBJ1-1, with TRBD1 matching over 7 bases. This CDR3 has 12 amino acids. The V and J ends lost 2 bases and 5 bases, in that order; junction bases with no gene match: 2. The germline gives CDR1 GTSNPN, CDR2 SVGIG (reference sequence). The CDR3 coding sequence is TGTGCCTGGAGTAGGGGACAGACTGAAGCTTTCTTT. This translates into CAWSRGQTEAFF. Variable domain in full (rest from reference TRBV30 and TRBJ1-1): SQTIHQWPATLVQPVGSPLSLECTVEGTSNPNLYWYRQAAGRGLQLLFYSVGIGQISSEVPQNLSASRPQDRQFILSSKKLLLSDSGFYLCAWSRGQTEAFFGQGTRLTVV.

In its sample, this clone was seen once. V usage is TRBV5-1 and J usage is TRBJ2-3; D gene uncertain. V lost 0 bases, J lost 1 base, and 9 bases lay in between. The CDR3 loop spans 15 amino acids. Germline-derived CDR1 and CDR2 are SGHRS and YFSETQ. Written as DNA, the CDR3 is TGCGCCAGCAGCTTGGGATGGGTGGGCACAGATACGCAGTATTTT. Protein: CASSLGWVGTDTQYF. Drawing the rest from reference TRBV5-1 and TRBJ2-3, the complete variable domain is KAGVTQTPRYLIKTRGQQVTLSCSPISGHRSVSWYQQTPGQGLQFLFEYFSETQRNKGNFPGRFSGRQFSNSRSEMNVSTLELGDSALYLCASSLGWVGTDTQYFGPGTRLTVL.

This clone was seen a few times. J is TRBJ1-3 and V is TRBV9; no reliable D call. The CDR3 sequence is 14 residues long. Trimming left V 1 base short and J 0 bases short, with 5 bases between. Germline V gene lookup returns CDR1 SGDLS and CDR2 YYNGEE. The chain's CDR3 is CASSVQSSGNTIYF. The CDR3 nucleotides are TGTGCCAGCAGCGTACAGAGCTCTGGAAACACCATATATTTT. The variable domain in full, completed from reference TRBV9 and TRBJ1-3, reads DSGVTQTPKHLITATGQRVTLRCSPRSGDLSVYWYQQSLDQGLQFLIQYYNGEERAKGNILERFSAQQFPDLHSELNLSSLELGDSALYFCASSVQSSGNTIYFGEGSWLTVV.